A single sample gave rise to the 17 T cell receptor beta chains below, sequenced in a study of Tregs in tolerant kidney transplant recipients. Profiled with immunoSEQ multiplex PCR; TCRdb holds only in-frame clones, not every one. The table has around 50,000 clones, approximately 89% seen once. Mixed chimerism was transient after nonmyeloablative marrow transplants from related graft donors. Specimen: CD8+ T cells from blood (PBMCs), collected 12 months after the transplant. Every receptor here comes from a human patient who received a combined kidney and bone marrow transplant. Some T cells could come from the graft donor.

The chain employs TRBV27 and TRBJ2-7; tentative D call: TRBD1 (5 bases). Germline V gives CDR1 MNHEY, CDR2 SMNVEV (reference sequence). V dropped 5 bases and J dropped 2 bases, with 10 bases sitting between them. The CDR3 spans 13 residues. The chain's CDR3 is CASSQTVTYEQYF. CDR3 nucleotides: TGTGCCAGCAGTCAGACAGTTACCTACGAGCAGTACTTC.

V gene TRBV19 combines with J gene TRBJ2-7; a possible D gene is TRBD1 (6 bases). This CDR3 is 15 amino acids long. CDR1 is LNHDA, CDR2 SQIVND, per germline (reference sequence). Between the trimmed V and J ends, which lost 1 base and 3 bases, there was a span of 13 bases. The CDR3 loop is CASSIGQGISYEQYF. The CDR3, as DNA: TGTGCCAGTAGTATAGGTCAGGGGATAAGCTACGAGCAGTACTTC.

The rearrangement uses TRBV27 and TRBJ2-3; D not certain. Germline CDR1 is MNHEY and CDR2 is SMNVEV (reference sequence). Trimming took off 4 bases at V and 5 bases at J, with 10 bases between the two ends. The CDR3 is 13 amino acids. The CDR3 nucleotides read TGTGCCAGCAGTTGGTCTACAGAAGATACGCAGTATTTT. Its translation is CASSWSTEDTQYF.

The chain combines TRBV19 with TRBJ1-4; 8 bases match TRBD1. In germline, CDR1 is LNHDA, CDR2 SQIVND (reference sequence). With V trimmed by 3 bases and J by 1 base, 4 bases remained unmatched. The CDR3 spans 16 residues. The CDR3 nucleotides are TGTGCCAGTAGTATGGACAGGGAGGGAACTAATGAAAAACTGTTTTTT. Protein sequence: CASSMDREGTNEKLFF.

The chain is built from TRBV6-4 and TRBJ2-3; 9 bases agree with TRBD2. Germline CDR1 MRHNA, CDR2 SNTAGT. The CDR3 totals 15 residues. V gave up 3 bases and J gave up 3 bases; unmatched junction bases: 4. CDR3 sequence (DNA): TGTGCCAGCAGTGAGTTAGCGGGGGAGACAGATACGCAGTATTTT. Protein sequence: CASSELAGETDTQYF.

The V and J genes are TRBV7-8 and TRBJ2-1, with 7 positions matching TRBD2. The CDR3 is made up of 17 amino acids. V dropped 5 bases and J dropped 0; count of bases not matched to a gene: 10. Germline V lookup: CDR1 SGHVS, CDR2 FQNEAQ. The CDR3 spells CASSQWGSGDSYNEQFF. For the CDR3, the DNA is TGTGCCAGCAGCCAATGGGGCAGCGGGGACTCCTACAATGAGCAGTTCTTC.

CDR3: CASTLATRSNQPQHF. CDR3 bases: TGTGCCAGTACTCTCGCGACGAGGAGCAATCAGCCCCAGCATTTT. V usage is TRBV19 and J usage is TRBJ1-5; D gene uncertain. CDR1 LNHDA and CDR2 SQIVND come from the germline V gene (reference sequence). V was shortened by 7 bases and J by 1 base, with 14 bases between the two germline ends. This CDR3 has 15 residues.

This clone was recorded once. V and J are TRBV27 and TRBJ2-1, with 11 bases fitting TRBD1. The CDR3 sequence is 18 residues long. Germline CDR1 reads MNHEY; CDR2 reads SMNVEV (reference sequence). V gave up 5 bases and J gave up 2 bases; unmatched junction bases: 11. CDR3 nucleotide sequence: TGTGCCAGCAGTACACATTTCCCGGGACAGGGGGCCTACAATGAGCAGTTCTTC. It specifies CASSTHFPGQGAYNEQFF.

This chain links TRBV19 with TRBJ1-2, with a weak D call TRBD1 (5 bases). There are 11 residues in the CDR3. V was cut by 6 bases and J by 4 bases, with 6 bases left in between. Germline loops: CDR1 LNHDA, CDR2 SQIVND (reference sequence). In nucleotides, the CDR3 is TGTGCCAGTAGAGACAGCTATGGCTACACCTTC. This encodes CASRDSYGYTF.

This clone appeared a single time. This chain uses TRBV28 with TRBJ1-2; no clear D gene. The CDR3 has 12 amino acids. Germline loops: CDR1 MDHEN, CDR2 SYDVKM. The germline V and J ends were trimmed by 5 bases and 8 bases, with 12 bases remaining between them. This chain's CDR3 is CASSRGLLGYTF. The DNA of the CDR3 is TGTGCCAGCAGTAGAGGCCTCTTAGGCTACACCTTC.

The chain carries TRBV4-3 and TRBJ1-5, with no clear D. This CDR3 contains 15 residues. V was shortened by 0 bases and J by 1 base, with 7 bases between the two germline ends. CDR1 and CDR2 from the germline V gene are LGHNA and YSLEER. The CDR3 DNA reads TGCGCCAGCAGCCAAGATTGGCGGAGCAATCAGCCCCAGCATTTT. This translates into CASSQDWRSNQPQHF.

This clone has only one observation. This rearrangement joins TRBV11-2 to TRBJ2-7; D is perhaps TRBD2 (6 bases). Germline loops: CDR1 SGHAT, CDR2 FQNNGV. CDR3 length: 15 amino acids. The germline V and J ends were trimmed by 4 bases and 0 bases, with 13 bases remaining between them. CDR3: CASSSVQDYSYEQYF. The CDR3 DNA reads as TGTGCCAGCAGCTCCGTCCAGGACTACTCCTACGAGCAGTACTTC.

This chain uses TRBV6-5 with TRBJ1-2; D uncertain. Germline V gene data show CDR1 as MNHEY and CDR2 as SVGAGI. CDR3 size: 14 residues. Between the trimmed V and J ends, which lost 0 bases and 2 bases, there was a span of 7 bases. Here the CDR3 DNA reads TGTGCCAGCAGTTACTCGGGCAGAAACTATGGCTACACCTTC. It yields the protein CASSYSGRNYGYTF.

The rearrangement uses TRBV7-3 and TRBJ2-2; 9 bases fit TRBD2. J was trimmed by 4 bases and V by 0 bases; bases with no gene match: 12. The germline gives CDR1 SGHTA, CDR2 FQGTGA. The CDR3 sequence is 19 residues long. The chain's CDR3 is CASSLTVASGAPFTGELFF. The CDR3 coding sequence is TGTGCCAGCAGCTTAACGGTCGCTAGCGGGGCCCCGTTCACCGGGGAGCTGTTTTTT.

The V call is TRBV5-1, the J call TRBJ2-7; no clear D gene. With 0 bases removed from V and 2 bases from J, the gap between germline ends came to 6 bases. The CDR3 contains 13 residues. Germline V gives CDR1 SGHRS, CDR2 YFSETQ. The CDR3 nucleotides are TGCGCCAGCAGCTTGGACAGTACCTACGAGCAGTACTTC. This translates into CASSLDSTYEQYF.

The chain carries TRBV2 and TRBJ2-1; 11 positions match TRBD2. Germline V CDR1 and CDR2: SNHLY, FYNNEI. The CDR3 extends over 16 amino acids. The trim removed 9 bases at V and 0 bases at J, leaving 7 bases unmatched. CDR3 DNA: TGTGCCAGTAGCGTAGCGGGGGGGAGCTCCTACAATGAGCAGTTCTTC. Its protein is CASSVAGGSSYNEQFF.

This chain's CDR3 is CASSLATGGFTDTQYF. The CDR3 region has the DNA TGTGCCAGCAGCTTAGCCACGGGGGGATTCACAGATACGCAGTATTTT. This sequence joins TRBV7-2 and TRBJ2-3; 7 bases agree with TRBD2. Germline V gives CDR1 SGHTA, CDR2 FQGNSA. The CDR3 extends over 16 amino acids. After removal of 0 bases from V and 2 bases from J, the junction contained 5 bases not matched to a gene.